Listed below are T cell receptor beta chains from one sample, sequenced in a study of blood T cell repertoires in COVID-19. Clones were sequenced by immunoSEQ multiplex PCR, and TCRdb holds only the in-frame ones, with some missing. The sample shows some 240,000 clones, roughly 79% of them seen only once. Sequenced material: peripheral blood. The receptors come from a woman older than 75 with COVID-19, enrolled during active disease. Both conserved end residues are part of each CDR3. A D gene is named only where the DNA matches it firmly. The size of a clone is reported for some rows only, either as once, few or many, or as a class for expanded clones.

J gene: TRBJ1-1; D gene: -; V gene: TRBV5-1; CDR3 length: 14; clone size: -; CDR3 protein: CASSEKVGGTEAFF; CDR3 DNA: TGCGCCAGCAGCGAGAAGGTAGGGGGCACTGAAGCTTTCTTT
J gene: TRBJ2-7; D gene: TRBD2; V gene: TRBV7-6; CDR3 length: 15; clone size: -; CDR3 protein: CASSPSGGLTYEQYF; CDR3 DNA: TGTGCCAGCAGCCCGAGCGGGGGGCTTACCTACGAGCAGTACTTC
J gene: TRBJ2-7; D gene: TRBD2; V gene: TRBV27; CDR3 length: 16; clone size: -; CDR3 protein: CASSPGTSGRAYEQYF; CDR3 DNA: TGTGCCAGCAGTCCAGGGACTAGCGGGAGGGCGTACGAGCAGTACTTC
J gene: TRBJ2-3; D gene: TRBD2; V gene: TRBV3-1/TRBV3-2; CDR3 length: 15; clone size: -; CDR3 protein: CASSLGLAGTDTQYF; CDR3 DNA: TGTGCCAGCAGCCTGGGACTAGCGGGCACAGATACGCAGTATTTT
J gene: TRBJ2-7; D gene: -; V gene: TRBV5-1; CDR3 length: 15; clone size: few; CDR3 protein: CASSLAGTNLYEQYF; CDR3 DNA: TGCGCCAGCAGCTTGGCCGGGACAAACCTCTACGAGCAGTACTTC
J gene: TRBJ1-1; D gene: -; V gene: TRBV6-6; CDR3 length: 13; clone size: -; CDR3 protein: CASTRGGNTEAFF; CDR3 DNA: TGTGCCAGCACCCGGGGGGGGAACACTGAAGCTTTCTTT
J gene: TRBJ1-1; D gene: TRBD1; V gene: TRBV6-6; CDR3 length: 14; clone size: -; CDR3 protein: CASSPQGKNTEAFF; CDR3 DNA: TGTGCCAGCAGCCCACAGGGGAAGAACACTGAAGCTTTCTTT
J gene: TRBJ1-2; D gene: TRBD1; V gene: TRBV5-5; CDR3 length: 14; clone size: few; CDR3 protein: CASSFHRGTYGYTF; CDR3 DNA: TGTGCCAGCAGCTTCCACAGGGGGACCTATGGCTACACCTTC
J gene: TRBJ1-1; D gene: -; V gene: TRBV6-5; CDR3 length: 14; clone size: -; CDR3 protein: CASREAPAVPEAFF; CDR3 DNA: TGTGCCAGCAGGGAGGCCCCGGCGGTACCTGAAGCTTTCTTT
J gene: TRBJ1-2; D gene: -; V gene: TRBV12-3/TRBV12-4; CDR3 length: 13; clone size: -; CDR3 protein: CASSLAGGYGYTF; CDR3 DNA: TGTGCCAGCAGTTTAGCGGGAGGGTATGGCTACACCTTC
J gene: TRBJ1-1; D gene: -; V gene: TRBV29-1; CDR3 length: 12; clone size: -; CDR3 protein: CSVTLLSGEAFF; CDR3 DNA: TGCAGCGTTACCCTCCTGAGTGGTGAAGCTTTCTTT
J gene: TRBJ1-1; D gene: TRBD1; V gene: TRBV5-1; CDR3 length: 15; clone size: -; CDR3 protein: CASSSGTGRSTEAFF; CDR3 DNA: TGCGCCAGCAGCTCCGGGACAGGGAGGAGCACTGAAGCTTTCTTT
J gene: TRBJ2-7; D gene: TRBD1; V gene: TRBV7-2; CDR3 length: 14; clone size: -; CDR3 protein: CASSSGTGLGEQYF; CDR3 DNA: TGTGCCAGCAGCTCTGGGACAGGGCTTGGAGAGCAGTACTTC
J gene: TRBJ2-3; D gene: TRBD2; V gene: TRBV24-1; CDR3 length: 15; clone size: -; CDR3 protein: CATSDPSGRGDTQYF; CDR3 DNA: TGTGCCACCAGTGATCCAAGCGGGAGAGGGGATACGCAGTATTTT
J gene: TRBJ1-1; D gene: TRBD1; V gene: TRBV5-1; CDR3 length: 15; clone size: -; CDR3 protein: CASSLEQTGVTEAFF; CDR3 DNA: TGCGCCAGCAGCTTGGAACAGACAGGGGTCACTGAAGCTTTCTTT
J gene: TRBJ2-3; D gene: TRBD2; V gene: TRBV7-3; CDR3 length: 14; clone size: -; CDR3 protein: CASSFSGRVDTQYF; CDR3 DNA: TGTGCCAGCAGCTTTAGCGGGAGGGTGGATACGCAGTATTTT
J gene: TRBJ1-2; D gene: -; V gene: TRBV6-5; CDR3 length: 14; clone size: -; CDR3 protein: CASGPPRDINGYTF; CDR3 DNA: TGTGCCAGCGGCCCCCCCCGGGACATCAATGGCTACACCTTC
J gene: TRBJ2-7; D gene: -; V gene: TRBV11-3; CDR3 length: 13; clone size: once; CDR3 protein: CASSLDFRGEQYF; CDR3 DNA: TGTGCCAGCAGCTTAGATTTCAGGGGCGAGCAGTACTTC
J gene: TRBJ2-7; D gene: TRBD1; V gene: TRBV7-9; CDR3 length: 15; clone size: -; CDR3 protein: CASSLVTGGSYEQYF; CDR3 DNA: TGTGCCAGCAGCTTAGTGACAGGGGGCTCCTACGAGCAGTACTTC
J gene: TRBJ1-2; D gene: TRBD1; V gene: TRBV5-5; CDR3 length: 13; clone size: -; CDR3 protein: CATRTGSSYGYTF; CDR3 DNA: TGTGCCACCCGGACAGGTAGTTCCTATGGCTACACCTTC
J gene: TRBJ1-4; D gene: TRBD1; V gene: TRBV29-1; CDR3 length: 16; clone size: -; CDR3 protein: CSVTTGGVRSNEKLFF; CDR3 DNA: TGCAGCGTAACCACAGGGGGCGTACGGTCTAATGAAAAACTGTTTTTT
J gene: TRBJ2-3; D gene: TRBD2; V gene: TRBV10-3; CDR3 length: 16; clone size: -; CDR3 protein: CAISDGGGSGGRTQYF; CDR3 DNA: TGTGCCATCAGTGACGGGGGAGGCAGCGGGGGGCGGACGCAGTATTTT
J gene: TRBJ1-2; D gene: -; V gene: TRBV9; CDR3 length: 15; clone size: -; CDR3 protein: CASSVEMGANYGYTF; CDR3 DNA: TGTGCCAGCAGCGTAGAGATGGGAGCGAACTATGGCTACACCTTC
J gene: TRBJ1-1; D gene: -; V gene: TRBV5-1; CDR3 length: 14; clone size: -; CDR3 protein: CASSLWSDDTEAFF; CDR3 DNA: TGCGCCAGCAGCTTGTGGTCAGATGACACTGAAGCTTTCTTT
J gene: TRBJ2-2; D gene: TRBD2; V gene: TRBV11-1; CDR3 length: 15; clone size: -; CDR3 protein: CASSLRASGAGELFF; CDR3 DNA: TGTGCCAGCAGCTTAAGGGCCAGCGGGGCCGGGGAGCTGTTTTTT
J gene: TRBJ2-1; D gene: TRBD2; V gene: TRBV29-1; CDR3 length: 15; clone size: -; CDR3 protein: CSVEPLAGFYNEQFF; CDR3 DNA: TGCAGCGTTGAACCCCTAGCGGGGTTTTACAATGAGCAGTTCTTC
J gene: TRBJ2-7; D gene: -; V gene: TRBV7-9; CDR3 length: 13; clone size: -; CDR3 protein: CASTSLGAYEQYF; CDR3 DNA: TGTGCCAGCACCTCATTGGGAGCCTACGAGCAGTACTTC